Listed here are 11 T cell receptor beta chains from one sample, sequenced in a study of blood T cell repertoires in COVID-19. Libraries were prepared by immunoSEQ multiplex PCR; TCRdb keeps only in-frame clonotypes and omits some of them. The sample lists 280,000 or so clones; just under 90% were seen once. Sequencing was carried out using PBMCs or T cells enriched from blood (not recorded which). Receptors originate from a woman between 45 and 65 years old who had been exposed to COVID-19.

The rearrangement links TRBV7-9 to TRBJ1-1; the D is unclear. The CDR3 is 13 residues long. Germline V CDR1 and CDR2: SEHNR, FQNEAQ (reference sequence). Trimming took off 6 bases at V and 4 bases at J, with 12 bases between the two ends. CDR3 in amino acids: CASRTSGITEAFF. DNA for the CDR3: TGTGCCAGCAGGACCTCAGGTATCACTGAAGCTTTCTTT.

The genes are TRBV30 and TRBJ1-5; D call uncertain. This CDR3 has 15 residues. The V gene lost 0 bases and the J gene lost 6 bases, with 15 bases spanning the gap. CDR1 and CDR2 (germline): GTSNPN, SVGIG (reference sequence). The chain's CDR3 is CAWSVPGNRGQPQHF. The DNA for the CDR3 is TGTGCCTGGAGTGTACCGGGTAACCGGGGTCAGCCCCAGCATTTT.

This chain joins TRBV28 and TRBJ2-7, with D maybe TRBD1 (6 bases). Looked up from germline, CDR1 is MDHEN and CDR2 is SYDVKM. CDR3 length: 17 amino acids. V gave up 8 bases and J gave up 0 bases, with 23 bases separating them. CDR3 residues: CASRSPLGTQSSYEQYF. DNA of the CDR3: TGTGCCAGCCGTTCCCCGCTCGGGACACAGTCCTCCTACGAGCAGTACTTC.

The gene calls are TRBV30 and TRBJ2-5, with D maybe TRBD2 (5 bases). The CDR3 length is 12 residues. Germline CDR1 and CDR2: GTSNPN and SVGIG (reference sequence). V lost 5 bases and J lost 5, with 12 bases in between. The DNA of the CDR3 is TGTGCCTGGGGTCCGAGCGGTGAGACCCAGTACTTC. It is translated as CAWGPSGETQYF.

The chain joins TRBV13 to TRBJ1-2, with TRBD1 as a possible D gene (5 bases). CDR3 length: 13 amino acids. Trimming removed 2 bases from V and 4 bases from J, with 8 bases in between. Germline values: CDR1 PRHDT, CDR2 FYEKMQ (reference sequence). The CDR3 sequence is CASSLRGSYGYTF. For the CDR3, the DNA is TGTGCCAGCAGCTTACGGGGGAGCTATGGCTACACCTTC. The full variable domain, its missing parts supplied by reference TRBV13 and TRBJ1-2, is AAGVIQSPRHLIKEKRETATLKCYPIPRHDTVYWYQQGPGQDPQFLISFYEKMQSDKGSIPDRFSAQQFSDYHSELNMSSLELGDSALYFCASSLRGSYGYTFGSGTRLTVV.

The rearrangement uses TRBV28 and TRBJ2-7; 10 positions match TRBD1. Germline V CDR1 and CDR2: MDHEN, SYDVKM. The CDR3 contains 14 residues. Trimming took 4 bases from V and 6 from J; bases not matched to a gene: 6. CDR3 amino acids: CASSSPGTGVEQYF. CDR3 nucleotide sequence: TGTGCCAGCAGTTCCCCTGGGACAGGGGTCGAGCAGTACTTC.

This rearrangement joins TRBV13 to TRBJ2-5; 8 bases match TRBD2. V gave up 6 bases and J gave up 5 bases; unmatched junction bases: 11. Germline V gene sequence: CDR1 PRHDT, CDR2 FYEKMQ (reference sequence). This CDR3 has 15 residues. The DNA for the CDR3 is TGTGCCAGCAGTCAGGGCCCGGGGGGGCCTGAGACCCAGTACTTC. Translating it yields CASSQGPGGPETQYF.

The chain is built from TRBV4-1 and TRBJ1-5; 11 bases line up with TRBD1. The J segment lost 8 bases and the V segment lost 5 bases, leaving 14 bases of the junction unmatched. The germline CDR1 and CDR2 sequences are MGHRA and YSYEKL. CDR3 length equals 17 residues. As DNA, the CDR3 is TGCGCCAGCAGCGAAGGACAGGGGGCCCTTTTACTCGAGCCCCAGCATTTT. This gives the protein CASSEGQGALLLEPQHF.

Here the CDR3 DNA reads TGTGCCTGGAGTCACGGAAGGGGGCGGTGGAATACGCAGTATTTT. Residues: CAWSHGRGRWNTQYF. The chain uses TRBV30 and TRBJ2-3, with 7 bases aligning to TRBD1. This CDR3 spans 15 amino acids. V was pared by 2 bases and J by 7 bases, with 12 bases of the junction left unmatched. Per the germline V gene, CDR1 is GTSNPN and CDR2 is SVGIG (reference sequence).

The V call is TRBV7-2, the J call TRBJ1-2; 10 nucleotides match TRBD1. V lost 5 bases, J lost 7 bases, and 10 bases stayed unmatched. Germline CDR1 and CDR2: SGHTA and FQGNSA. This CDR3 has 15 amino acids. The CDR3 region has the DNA TGTGCCAGCAGCACAGGGGGACAGGGGAACGCTGGCTACACCTTC. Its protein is CASSTGGQGNAGYTF. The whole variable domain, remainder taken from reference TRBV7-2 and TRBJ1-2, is GAGVSQSPSNKVTEKGKDVELRCDPISGHTALYWYRQSLGQGLEFLIYFQGNSAPDKSGLPSDRFSAERTGGSVSTLTIQRTQQEDSAVYLCASSTGGQGNAGYTFGSGTRLTVV.

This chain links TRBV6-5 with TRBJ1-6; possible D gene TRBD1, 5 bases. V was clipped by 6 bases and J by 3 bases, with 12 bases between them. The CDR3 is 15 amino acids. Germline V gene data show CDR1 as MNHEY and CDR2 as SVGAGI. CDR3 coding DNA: TGTGCCAGCAGCACCCCCGGGGGCTATAATTCACCCCTCCACTTT. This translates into CASSTPGGYNSPLHF.